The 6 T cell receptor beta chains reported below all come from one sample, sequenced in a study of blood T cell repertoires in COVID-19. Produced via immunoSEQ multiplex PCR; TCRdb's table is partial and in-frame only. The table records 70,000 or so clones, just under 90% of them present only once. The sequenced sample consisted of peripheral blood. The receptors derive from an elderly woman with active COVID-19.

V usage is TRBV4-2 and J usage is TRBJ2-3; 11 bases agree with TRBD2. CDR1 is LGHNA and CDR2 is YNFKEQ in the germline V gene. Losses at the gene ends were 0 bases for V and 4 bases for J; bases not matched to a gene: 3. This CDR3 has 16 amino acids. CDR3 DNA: TGTGCCAGCAGCCAAGAGGCTAGCGGGGGGCCAGATACGCAGTATTTT. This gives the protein CASSQEASGGPDTQYF.

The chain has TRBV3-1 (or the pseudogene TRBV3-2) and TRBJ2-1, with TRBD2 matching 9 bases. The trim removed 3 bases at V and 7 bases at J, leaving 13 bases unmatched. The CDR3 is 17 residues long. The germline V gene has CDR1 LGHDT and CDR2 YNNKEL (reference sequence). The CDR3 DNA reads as TGTGCCAGCAGCCATGTAGGGGGTAGCGGGGGTAATAATGAGCAGTTCTTC. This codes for CASSHVGGSGGNNEQFF.

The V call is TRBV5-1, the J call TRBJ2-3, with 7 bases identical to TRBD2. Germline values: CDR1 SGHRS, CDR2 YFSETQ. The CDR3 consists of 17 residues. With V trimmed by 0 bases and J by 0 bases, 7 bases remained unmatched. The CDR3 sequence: CASSLGVAGGSTDTQYF. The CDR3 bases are TGCGCCAGCAGCTTGGGTGTAGCGGGTGGGAGCACAGATACGCAGTATTTT.

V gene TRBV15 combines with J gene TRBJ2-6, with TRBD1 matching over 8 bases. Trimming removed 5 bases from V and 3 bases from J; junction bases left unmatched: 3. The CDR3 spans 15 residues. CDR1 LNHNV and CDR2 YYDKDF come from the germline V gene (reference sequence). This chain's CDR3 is CATSDRGYGANVLTF. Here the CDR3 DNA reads TGTGCCACCAGCGACAGGGGTTATGGGGCCAACGTCCTGACTTTC.

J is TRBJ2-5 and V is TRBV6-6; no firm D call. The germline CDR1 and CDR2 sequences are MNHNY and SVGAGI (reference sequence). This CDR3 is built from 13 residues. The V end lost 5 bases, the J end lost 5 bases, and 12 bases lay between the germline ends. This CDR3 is CASSREVRETQYF. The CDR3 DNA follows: TGTGCCAGCAGTCGAGAGGTCCGGGAGACCCAGTACTTC.

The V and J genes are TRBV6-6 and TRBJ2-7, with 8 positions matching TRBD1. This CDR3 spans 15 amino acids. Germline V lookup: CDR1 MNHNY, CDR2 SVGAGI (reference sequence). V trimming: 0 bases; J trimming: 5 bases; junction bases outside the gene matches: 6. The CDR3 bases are TGTGCCAGCAGTTACTCCGGGACAGGTTCTAACGAGCAGTACTTC. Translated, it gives CASSYSGTGSNEQYF.